This TCR beta chain was identified during a study of T cells after yellow fever vaccination. Turning to the study itself: Each low-cell-number fraction was prepared by means of SMART-Seq v4 Ultra Low Input.

Germline CDR1 reads MNHNS; CDR2 reads SASEGT. The CDR3 runs 14 residues. Trimming removed 5 bases from V and 7 bases from J; junction bases left unmatched: 7. Concerning this clonotype: What it binds is unknown.

Study-wide results and limits: Faster peaking, at day 5 versus 15, marked a secondary response that was weaker. Reappearing after the booster were most of the clones from primary vaccination (roughly 95% CD4, 88% CD8).

Synthesis of TCR cDNA relied on 5'RACE template switching, which attached a universal primer site and UMIs. TCRdb processed the 5' RACE reads anew with MiXCR; each CDR3 protein has one entry. In the table there are some 560,000 distinct CDR3 sequences, 15% to 20% of which are singletons. Here the sequenced sample was PBMCs, taken 15 days after the yellow fever booster vaccination. This sequence was found in a man younger than 40 who received the YFV17D yellow fever vaccine. The chain has TRBV6-1 and TRBJ2-7, with 11 bases aligning to TRBD1. The DNA of the CDR3 is TGTGCCAGCAGTCCCGGGACAGGGGGGCGGGAGCAGTACTTC. Amino acid sequence: CASSPGTGGREQYF.